This paragraph covers one T cell receptor beta chain sequence. As yet, its antigen is unknown. The sample originates from a study of OX40 agonist ivuxolimab in advanced cancers. Produced via immunoSEQ multiplex PCR; TCRdb's table is partial and in-frame only. The sample has tens of thousands of clones, 89% seen once. The sampling schedule covered blood at baseline, cycle 4 day 1, and cycle 7 day 1. Study-wide findings and caveats: Average numbers of expanded clones were greater in CD8+ T cells than in CD4+.

Germline V gene lookup returns CDR1 MNHNS and CDR2 SASEGT. V was clipped by 5 bases and J by 0 bases, with 11 bases between them. The CDR3 is made up of 15 amino acids. The chain recombines TRBV6-1 with TRBJ1-3; the D is unclear. The sample was CD4+ or CD8+ T cells sorted from blood, taken in a trial of the OX40 agonist ivuxolimab. The receptor's source is an adult with an advanced solid tumor such as melanoma, head and neck, liver or kidney cancer. In DNA form, the CDR3 reads TGTGCCAGCAGTACCGGACTCTTCTCTGGAAACACCATATATTTT. It codes for CASSTGLFSGNTIYF.